A selection of T cell receptor beta chains follows, all from one sample in a study of T-cell memory formation after mild COVID-19. MiXCR was run by TCRdb on the 5' RACE reads, yielding one entry per CDR3 protein. In the table there are roughly 250,000 distinct CDR3 sequences, roughly 17% of which are singletons. Specimen: PBMCs or a T cell subset sorted from them (not recorded which). The receptors stem from a man aged 18-30 years who had mild COVID-19 (a few samples of this study predate the infection). Cell type and time point are not known. Both conserved end residues are part of each CDR3. Fields, in order: CDR3 length, D gene, J gene, clone size, V gene, CDR3 protein, CDR3 DNA. The D gene is left open where the match is weak. Not every row has a clone size; where given, it reads once, few, many or a size class.

CDR3 length: 13; D gene: -; J gene: TRBJ2-5; clone size: once; V gene: TRBV5-6; CDR3 protein: CASSLVVTETQYF; CDR3 DNA: TGTGCCAGCAGCTTGGTAGTGACGGAGACCCAGTACTTC
CDR3 length: 16; D gene: -; J gene: TRBJ2-5; clone size: -; V gene: TRBV5-1; CDR3 protein: CASSSTDLSSQETQYF; CDR3 DNA: TGCGCCAGCAGCTCAACAGACTTGAGCAGCCAAGAGACCCAGTACTTC
CDR3 length: 15; D gene: TRBD2; J gene: TRBJ2-3; clone size: -; V gene: TRBV7-9; CDR3 protein: CASSSDGLVFDTQYF; CDR3 DNA: TGTGCCAGCAGCTCCGACGGACTAGTCTTCGATACGCAGTATTTT
CDR3 length: 15; D gene: TRBD1; J gene: TRBJ1-2; clone size: few; V gene: TRBV5-1; CDR3 protein: CASSADRVGVYGYTF; CDR3 DNA: TGCGCCAGCAGCGCCGACAGGGTCGGAGTCTATGGCTACACCTTC
CDR3 length: 13; D gene: TRBD1; J gene: TRBJ1-1; clone size: -; V gene: TRBV29-1; CDR3 protein: CSVSQGARARAFF; CDR3 DNA: TGCAGCGTGAGCCAGGGGGCGCGGGCTCGGGCTTTCTTT
CDR3 length: 14; D gene: -; J gene: TRBJ1-4; clone size: -; V gene: TRBV20-1; CDR3 protein: CSARHRGDQGKLFF; CDR3 DNA: TGCAGTGCTAGACACCGGGGGGATCAAGGAAAACTGTTTTTT
CDR3 length: 12; D gene: -; J gene: TRBJ1-2; clone size: -; V gene: TRBV7-9; CDR3 protein: CASSLEVRGYTF; CDR3 DNA: TGTGCCAGCAGCTTAGAAGTAAGAGGCTACACCTTC
CDR3 length: 11; D gene: -; J gene: TRBJ1-6; clone size: -; V gene: TRBV7-2; CDR3 protein: CASSLESPLHF; CDR3 DNA: TGTGCCAGCAGCCTCGAATCACCCCTCCACTTT
CDR3 length: 12; D gene: -; J gene: TRBJ2-5; clone size: -; V gene: TRBV3-1; CDR3 protein: CASSEGGETQYF; CDR3 DNA: TGTGCCAGCAGCGAAGGTGGTGAGACCCAGTACTTC
CDR3 length: 14; D gene: -; J gene: TRBJ1-2; clone size: -; V gene: TRBV7-2; CDR3 protein: CASSSDTTNYGYTF; CDR3 DNA: TGTGCCAGCAGCTCAGACACTACCAACTATGGCTACACCTTC
CDR3 length: 15; D gene: -; J gene: TRBJ2-3; clone size: few; V gene: TRBV4-3; CDR3 protein: CASSQEFGGRDTQYF; CDR3 DNA: TGCGCCAGCAGCCAAGAATTCGGGGGTAGGGATACGCAGTATTTT
CDR3 length: 15; D gene: -; J gene: TRBJ1-5; clone size: few; V gene: TRBV6-6; CDR3 protein: CASHQGPRSNQPQHF; CDR3 DNA: TGTGCCAGCCACCAGGGACCCAGGAGCAATCAGCCCCAGCATTTT
CDR3 length: 15; D gene: -; J gene: TRBJ1-2; clone size: few; V gene: TRBV6-5; CDR3 protein: CASSYWGKGDYGYTF; CDR3 DNA: TGTGCCAGCAGTTACTGGGGGAAAGGGGACTATGGCTACACCTTC
CDR3 length: 14; D gene: -; J gene: TRBJ1-2; clone size: -; V gene: TRBV7-2; CDR3 protein: CASSPNPGNYGYTF; CDR3 DNA: TGTGCCAGCAGCCCGAACCCAGGAAACTATGGCTACACCTTC
CDR3 length: 12; D gene: TRBD1; J gene: TRBJ1-1; clone size: few; V gene: TRBV7-9; CDR3 protein: CASSETGRGAFF; CDR3 DNA: TGTGCCAGCAGCGAGACAGGGAGGGGAGCTTTCTTT
CDR3 length: 12; D gene: -; J gene: TRBJ2-2; clone size: many; V gene: TRBV7-2; CDR3 protein: CASSLVGSPWVF; CDR3 DNA: TGTGCCAGCAGCTTAGTCGGGTCCCCCTGGGTTTTT
CDR3 length: 14; D gene: -; J gene: TRBJ2-5; clone size: few; V gene: TRBV7-9; CDR3 protein: CASSDTRGVETQYF; CDR3 DNA: TGTGCCAGCAGCGATACAAGGGGTGTGGAGACCCAGTACTTC
CDR3 length: 14; D gene: -; J gene: TRBJ1-3; clone size: -; V gene: TRBV20-1; CDR3 protein: CSASQGAGGNTIYF; CDR3 DNA: TGCAGTGCTAGCCAGGGCGCCGGTGGAAACACCATATATTTT
CDR3 length: 11; D gene: -; J gene: TRBJ2-1; clone size: -; V gene: TRBV7-9; CDR3 protein: CASSLRGRQFF; CDR3 DNA: TGTGCCAGCAGCTTGCGGGGACGGCAGTTCTTC
CDR3 length: 14; D gene: -; J gene: TRBJ2-5; clone size: -; V gene: TRBV7-6; CDR3 protein: CASSLQVSKETQYF; CDR3 DNA: TGTGCCAGCAGCTTACAGGTTTCTAAAGAGACCCAGTACTTC
CDR3 length: 16; D gene: TRBD2; J gene: TRBJ2-3; clone size: -; V gene: TRBV4-3; CDR3 protein: CASSQDGTGTRYTQYF; CDR3 DNA: TGCGCCAGCAGCCAAGATGGCACAGGGACTAGGTATACGCAGTATTTT
CDR3 length: 14; D gene: -; J gene: TRBJ1-1; clone size: -; V gene: TRBV20-1; CDR3 protein: CSASPGHPNTEAFF; CDR3 DNA: TGCAGTGCGTCGCCGGGACACCCGAACACTGAAGCTTTCTTT
CDR3 length: 15; D gene: -; J gene: TRBJ2-3; clone size: many; V gene: TRBV6-2/TRBV6-3; CDR3 protein: CASSYDPTGTDTQYF; CDR3 DNA: TGTGCCAGCAGTTACGACCCGACCGGCACAGATACGCAGTATTTT
CDR3 length: 14; D gene: -; J gene: TRBJ2-5; clone size: few; V gene: TRBV5-1; CDR3 protein: CASRTGPVQETQYF; CDR3 DNA: TGCGCCAGCAGAACAGGGCCAGTTCAAGAGACCCAGTACTTC
CDR3 length: 13; D gene: -; J gene: TRBJ2-3; clone size: -; V gene: TRBV5-1; CDR3 protein: CASSFFSADTQYF; CDR3 DNA: TGCGCCAGCAGCTTCTTCTCGGCAGATACGCAGTATTTT
CDR3 length: 14; D gene: TRBD1; J gene: TRBJ1-5; clone size: -; V gene: TRBV2; CDR3 protein: CASSGQGASQPQHF; CDR3 DNA: TGTGCCAGCAGTGGTCAGGGGGCTAGTCAGCCCCAGCATTTT
CDR3 length: 15; D gene: TRBD1; J gene: TRBJ1-2; clone size: -; V gene: TRBV7-2; CDR3 protein: CASSLVAQGAHGYTF; CDR3 DNA: TGTGCCAGCAGCTTAGTAGCGCAGGGGGCTCATGGCTACACCTTC
CDR3 length: 13; D gene: TRBD2; J gene: TRBJ2-5; clone size: few; V gene: TRBV4-1; CDR3 protein: CASSPGLAGTQYF; CDR3 DNA: TGCGCCAGCAGCCCGGGACTAGCGGGGACCCAGTACTTC